This T cell receptor (beta chain) was recovered during a study of cytomegalovirus exposure and HLA in healthy donors. The validation cohort, a group of over a hundred subjects, included the donors and was separate from the roughly 670-subject first cohort. Of note for this clone: Its cognate antigen is unknown.

Assay: immunoSEQ multiplex PCR; the TCRdb copy retains only in-frame clones and omits some. The sample lists around 150,000 clones; approximately 96% were seen once. Germline V gives CDR1 SNHLY, CDR2 FYNNEI. The length of the CDR3 is 12 residues. The ends were cut back, 7 bases at V and 5 bases at J, with 8 bases in the middle. Study-level points and caveats: Reports described diagnosis of cytomegalovirus status by the classifier as highly specific and sensitive. Cytomegalovirus association was assigned to about 150 TCR beta chains.

The specimen sequenced was PBMCs. This sequence joins TRBV2 and TRBJ2-2, with D perhaps matching TRBD1 (5 bases). The sequence was collected from a woman aged 18-35 years in good health and CMV-seronegative. CDR3 in amino acids: CASKRQTGELFF. The CDR3 DNA follows: TGTGCCAGCAAGAGACAGACCGGGGAGCTGTTTTTT.